These T cell receptor beta chains were read from a single sample in a study of STAT5B mutations in CD4+ large granular lymphocyte leukemia. Clones were sequenced by immunoSEQ multiplex PCR, and TCRdb holds only the in-frame ones, with some missing. The table includes 25,000 to 35,000 clones, roughly 78% detected once. Sequencing input: CD4+ T cells from blood buffy coats. The receptors stem from a human donor in good health. CDR3s include the opening cysteine and the closing phenylalanine or tryptophan. Fields, in order: J gene, clone size, V gene, CDR3 length, D gene, CDR3 DNA, CDR3 protein. A D gene is named only where the DNA matches it firmly. Some rows mark clone size as missing; the rest say once, few, many or name a class of expanded clone.

TRBJ1-2 once TRBV27 19 . TGTGCCAGCAGCCTGTGGAATATCGGGACGGGCCATCCAAACTATGGCTACACCTTC CASSLWNIGTGHPNYGYTF
TRBJ2-2 . TRBV9 14 . TGTGCCAGCAGCGAAATTACGACAGACGGGGAGCTGTTTTTT CASSEITTDGELFF
TRBJ2-7 . TRBV7-9 12 . TGTGCCAGCAGCTTAGAGGGGAACGAGCAGTACTTC CASSLEGNEQYF
TRBJ2-7 . TRBV7-9 14 . TGTGCCAGCAGCCCTAGTGGGAACTCCTACGAGCAGTACTTC CASSPSGNSYEQYF
TRBJ2-7 . TRBV7-9 14 . TGTGCCAGCAGCTCCCATGGGGCCAACTACGAGCAGTACTTC CASSSHGANYEQYF
TRBJ1-2 . TRBV6-5 16 TRBD1 TGTGCCAGCAGTTTTGCGGACAGGGTCGCGACTCATGGCTACACCTTC CASSFADRVATHGYTF
TRBJ1-5 . TRBV6-1 14 . TGTGCCAGCAGTGAAGCGGGTGTTGCTCAGCCCCAGCATTTT CASSEAGVAQPQHF
TRBJ2-7 . TRBV19 15 TRBD1 TGTGCCAGTAGTGTCGCCGGGACAGGGAAGCAGGGGCAGTACTTC CASSVAGTGKQGQYF
TRBJ1-1 few TRBV6-5 13 . TGTGCCAGCAGCGAAGTCGGAAGGCAAGAAGCTTTCTTT CASSEVGRQEAFF
TRBJ1-4 few TRBV30 15 . TGTGCCTGGAATAGTGGATCCCGGAGTGATGAAAAACTGTTTTTT CAWNSGSRSDEKLFF
TRBJ2-3 . TRBV5-5 15 TRBD1 TGTGCCAGCACCGGGACAGAGACAAGCACAGATACGCAGTATTTT CASTGTETSTDTQYF
TRBJ2-7 . TRBV27 14 TRBD1 TGTGCCAGCAGTTTGATACAGGGGACCTACGAGCAGTACTTC CASSLIQGTYEQYF
TRBJ2-7 . TRBV19 14 . TGTGCCAGTAGTATACTAGCGAGCCCTAACGAGCAGTACTTC CASSILASPNEQYF
TRBJ2-1 . TRBV10-3 17 TRBD2 TGTGCCATCAGTGCGCCAGGAGCGGGGGGGACCTACAATGAGCAGTTCTTC CAISAPGAGGTYNEQFF
TRBJ1-1 few TRBV9 12 . TGTGCCAGCAGCGTAGGCGGGGCTGAAGCTTTCTTT CASSVGGAEAFF
TRBJ1-2 few TRBV30 13 . TGTGCCTGCGGTAGCTGGACTTCTATGGGCTACACCTTC CACGSWTSMGYTF
TRBJ2-5 . TRBV6-6 16 . TGTGCCAGCAGTTACGATGTGGGGGGTGGCGAAGAGACCCAGTACTTC CASSYDVGGGEETQYF
TRBJ2-7 . TRBV6-1 15 . TGTGCCAGCAGGGAGTCCACGGCGGGGACCTACGAGCAGTACTTC CASRESTAGTYEQYF
TRBJ1-1 . TRBV6-1 11 . TGTGCCAGCAGTGTAGCCGGGACGGCTTTCTTT CASSVAGTAFF
TRBJ1-2 . TRBV10-3 14 . TGTGCCATCAGTGAGTCGAAACAAAACTATGGCTACACCTTC CAISESKQNYGYTF
TRBJ2-7 . TRBV6-5 11 . TGTGCCAGCAGCCAGGGCTCCGAGCAGTACTTC CASSQGSEQYF
TRBJ1-6 . TRBV9 14 TRBD1 TGTGCCAGCAGCGTAGGGGACAGGGGTTCACCCCTCCACTTT CASSVGDRGSPLHF
TRBJ1-2 few TRBV19 17 TRBD1 TGTGCCAGTAGGGGGAACCTACCGGGACAGGGAATCTATGGCTACACCTTC CASRGNLPGQGIYGYTF
TRBJ2-4 . TRBV9 19 . TGTGCCAGCAGCGTAGTGGGCAGGGGACTAACCGTAGCCAAAAACATTCAGTACTTC CASSVVGRGLTVAKNIQYF
TRBJ1-2 . TRBV27 15 TRBD1 TGTGCCAGCAGTCCGGGGACAGGGGGCCGGTATGGCTACACCTTC CASSPGTGGRYGYTF
TRBJ1-5 few TRBV6-1 14 . TGTGCCAGCAGTGAACTGGGGGGCAATCAGCCCCAGCATTTT CASSELGGNQPQHF
TRBJ2-2 . TRBV6-1 15 . TGTGCCAGCAGTCCCAAAACTACCAACACCGGGGAGCTGTTTTTT CASSPKTTNTGELFF
TRBJ1-1 few TRBV30 13 . TGTGCCTGGAACCTCGGGGGCACGGTTGAAGCTTTCTTT CAWNLGGTVEAFF
TRBJ2-7 . TRBV5-1 13 . TGCGCCAGCTTTGAGAGGGGTAGTCGGGAGCAGTACTTC CASFERGSREQYF
TRBJ2-7 . TRBV2 11 . TGTGCCAGCAGTGCGGCCTACGAGCAGTACTTC CASSAAYEQYF
TRBJ1-2 few TRBV5-5 13 . TGTGCCAGCAGCTTGGACGGGACCTATGGCTACACCTTC CASSLDGTYGYTF
TRBJ2-3 . TRBV7-2 16 . TGTGCCAGCAGCTTTACCGGGACCCTTCTTACAGATACGCAGTATTTT CASSFTGTLLTDTQYF
TRBJ2-5 . TRBV7-9 16 . TGTGCCAGCACCGGGGGTAGCGGAGGGGCCCGGGAGACCCAGTACTTC CASTGGSGGARETQYF
TRBJ1-3 . TRBV5-1 16 TRBD1 TGCGCCAGCAGCTTGGACGGACAGGGGGCTGGAAACACCATATATTTT CASSLDGQGAGNTIYF
TRBJ2-1 . TRBV10-3 18 . TGTGCCATCAGTGTAGCCGGCTGGGGGCTAGAGACAAACAATGAGCAGTTCTTC CAISVAGWGLETNNEQFF
TRBJ1-6 once TRBV2 13 . TGTGCCAGCGAGACCTCCTATAACTCACCCCTCCACTTT CASETSYNSPLHF
TRBJ2-1 . TRBV27 14 . TGTGCCAGCAGTTTATTAGCCCTTTACAATGAGCAGTTCTTC CASSLLALYNEQFF
TRBJ1-2 . TRBV7-9 15 TRBD1 TGTGCCAGCAGCTTACTCCAGGGGGGGGGCTATGGCTACACCTTC CASSLLQGGGYGYTF
TRBJ1-1 few TRBV6-5 13 . TGTGCCAGCAGTTACTCTCAGGGGTTTGAAGCTTTCTTT CASSYSQGFEAFF
TRBJ1-2 . TRBV27 12 . . CASTSGGGGYTF
TRBJ2-3 . TRBV5-1 17 TRBD1 TGCGCCAGCAGCTCGATAACAGGGGGCGAGTACCGGGATACGCAGTATTTT CASSSITGGEYRDTQYF
TRBJ1-1 . TRBV29-1 13 TRBD1 TGCAGCCTCACTAGAGGGGGCGCCGCTGAAGCTTTCTTT CSLTRGGAAEAFF
TRBJ1-4 . TRBV10-3 16 TRBD1 TGTGCCATCAGTGAGTCGATAGGGGGCACGGGAGAAAAACTGTTTTTT CAISESIGGTGEKLFF
TRBJ2-5 . TRBV19 15 . TGTGCCAGTAGCAGGGACACGCGACCACAAGAGACCCAGTACTTC CASSRDTRPQETQYF
TRBJ1-5 . TRBV10-1 14 . TGCGCCAGCAGTGAGTCGGGATCCAATCAGCCCCAGCATTTT CASSESGSNQPQHF
TRBJ1-5 once TRBV28 15 TRBD1 TGTGCCAGCAGGCGACAGGGGGTTAGCAATCAGCCCCAGCATTTT CASRRQGVSNQPQHF
TRBJ1-2 . TRBV5-1 13 . TGCGCCAGCAGCCCTCAGGGAAACTATGGCTACACCTTC CASSPQGNYGYTF
TRBJ2-2 once TRBV5-1 15 TRBD1 TGCGCCAGCAGCTTGCGACAGGGGCGGACCGGGGAGCTGTTTTTT CASSLRQGRTGELFF
TRBJ2-5 . TRBV18 13 . TGTGCCAGCTCTACCACGGTGTTAGAGACCCAGTACTTC CASSTTVLETQYF
TRBJ1-5 . TRBV19 16 TRBD1 TGTGCCAGTAGTATAGCGACAGGGGCGGGCAATCAGCCCCAGCATTTT CASSIATGAGNQPQHF
TRBJ2-1 . TRBV4-2 15 TRBD2 TGTGCCAGCAGCTTGGCAGCGGGGGGGCCCAATGAGCAGTTCTTC CASSLAAGGPNEQFF
TRBJ2-5 once TRBV5-1 15 TRBD2 TGCGCCAGCAGCTTGGAGGCAGCGGGGGGGGAGACCCAGTACTTC CASSLEAAGGETQYF
TRBJ1-2 . TRBV10-3 14 . TGTGCCATCGGTGGCGGGGCCCTTAACTATGGCTACACCTTC CAIGGGALNYGYTF
TRBJ1-2 . TRBV28 13 . TGTGCCAGCACCCTCGGGGGGTTCTATGGCTACACCTTC CASTLGGFYGYTF
TRBJ1-4 . TRBV5-4 15 . TGTGCCAGCAGCTTGAACCGGGGTGCTAATGAAAAACTGTTTTTT CASSLNRGANEKLFF
TRBJ1-2 . TRBV27 14 . TGTGCCAGCAGTCCCGCCCCAAGACCCTATGGCTACACCTTC CASSPAPRPYGYTF
TRBJ2-5 . TRBV7-6 13 . TGTGCCAGCAGCTTTGGACAGCTAGAGACCCAGTACTTC CASSFGQLETQYF